This section outlines one T cell receptor (beta chain) sequence together with its context. Its antigen remains unidentified. The CDR3 covers 16 residues. The trim removed 3 bases at V and 4 bases at J, leaving 11 bases unmatched. Germline V lookup: CDR1 SGHVS, CDR2 FNYEAQ. This sample is part of a study of Graves' ophthalmopathy and Graves' hyperthyroidism. Regarding the study as a whole: As the model predicted ophthalmopathy progression, it achieved a sensitivity of nearly 71% and a specificity of roughly 73%. Cross-validated, the 13-signature model showed 87.88%/81.08% sensitivity/specificity, and 80%/75% in the test set.

The authors amplified TCR beta CDR3 regions, and they did so from RNA transcripts for repertoire sequencing. RT-PCR in the first round used HTBI primers; a second-round multiplex PCR followed. TCRdb ran MiXCR on the multiplex PCR reads and lists one entry per CDR3 protein. The repertoire includes about 590,000 distinct CDR3 sequences, about 35% of them detected once, and about 4.2% sits in the top ten. Hyperthyroidism patients were newly diagnosed, under 2 months' duration, aged 18 to 65. The chain employs TRBV7-6 and TRBJ1-2, with 7 bases lining up with TRBD1. The sequence came from an adult man with Graves' hyperthyroidism. Sequencing was carried out using peripheral blood or thyroid tissue (not recorded which). The CDR3 DNA sequence: TGTGCCAGCAGCTTGGACAGGACCGCTACTGGCTATGGCTACACCTTC. Residues: CASSLDRTATGYGYTF. The variable domain in full, completed from reference TRBV7-6 and TRBJ1-2, reads GAGVSQSPRYKVTKRGQDVALRCDPISGHVSLYWYRQALGQGPEFLTYFNYEAQQDKSGLPNDRFSAERPEGSISTLTIQRTEQRDSAMYRCASSLDRTATGYGYTFGSGTRLTVV.